These T cell receptor beta chains were read from a single sample in a study of human T cells and chemical hapten exposure. TCRdb reprocessed the RACE reads with MiXCR, giving one entry per CDR3 protein. The sample records approximately 80,000 distinct CDR3 sequences, 10% to 12% being singletons. The sequencing used whole blood, collected in connection with sensitization to the hapten diphenylcyclopropenone (DPC). The receptors were sampled from a woman in her fifties or sixties with alopecia areata. Some clones in this sample may be carry-over from other donors' samples. The CDR3 runs from the conserved cysteine through the conserved F or W. A D gene is named only where the DNA matches it firmly. Clone size is given for some rows only: seen once, a few or many times, or a class if the clone is expanded.

J: TRBJ2-7; size: few; D: .; V: TRBV10-3; DNA: TGTGCCACCGGGTCTTTACCCTACGAGCAGTACTTC; CDR3: CATGSLPYEQYF
J: TRBJ2-1; size: .; D: TRBD1; V: TRBV29-1; DNA: TGCAGCGTTGAGACAGGGGGCGCAGGGAATGAGCAGTTCTTC; CDR3: CSVETGGAGNEQFF
J: TRBJ2-6; size: .; D: TRBD1; V: TRBV6-2/TRBV6-3; DNA: TGTGCCAGCTGCCGCCGGGACAGGGTCCTCTCTGGGGCCAACGTCCTGACTTTC; CDR3: CASCRRDRVLSGANVLTF
J: TRBJ2-1; size: .; D: .; V: TRBV11-2; DNA: TGTGCCAGCAGCCCGGGAGTGAATGAGCAGTTCTTC; CDR3: CASSPGVNEQFF
J: TRBJ2-2; size: .; D: TRBD2; V: TRBV11-2; DNA: TGTGCCAGCAGCCCGGGACTAGCGGATACCGGGGAGCTGTTTTTT; CDR3: CASSPGLADTGELFF
J: TRBJ2-4; size: .; D: TRBD1; V: TRBV11-2; DNA: TGTGCCAGCAGCTTAGTCCCTGGACAGGGGATCGCCAAAAACATTCAGTACTTC; CDR3: CASSLVPGQGIAKNIQYF
J: TRBJ2-1; size: few; D: .; V: TRBV5-1; DNA: TGCGCCAGCAGCTTCCCCCGGGGCGGGGCTTCCTACAATGAGCAGTTCTTC; CDR3: CASSFPRGGASYNEQFF
J: TRBJ2-1; size: many; D: TRBD1; V: TRBV30; DNA: TGTGCCTGGAATTACTGGGACAGGGGGCGTGAGCAGTTCTTC; CDR3: CAWNYWDRGREQFF
J: TRBJ2-1; size: few; D: TRBD2; V: TRBV5-5; DNA: TGTGCCAGCAGCTTGGTACTAGCGGTATACAATGAGCAGTTCTTC; CDR3: CASSLVLAVYNEQFF
J: TRBJ2-1; size: few; D: .; V: TRBV29-1; DNA: TGCAGCGCTTTTACAGTGTACAATGAGCAGTTCTTC; CDR3: CSAFTVYNEQFF
J: TRBJ2-7; size: .; D: TRBD2; V: TRBV5-1; DNA: TGCGCCAGCAGCTTGGATGGTAGCGGGAGTCTAAACGAGCAGTACTTC; CDR3: CASSLDGSGSLNEQYF
J: TRBJ2-7; size: many; D: .; V: TRBV5-1; DNA: TGCGCCAGCAGCTTGGTTCCGACAGTGGGGTCCTACGAGCAGTACTTC; CDR3: CASSLVPTVGSYEQYF
J: TRBJ2-5; size: .; D: .; V: TRBV10-3; DNA: TGTGCCATCAGTGTGTCCGGGGAAGAGACCCAGTACTTC; CDR3: CAISVSGEETQYF
J: TRBJ1-1; size: few; D: TRBD1; V: TRBV30; DNA: TGTGCCTGGAGTCCCCCGGGACAGGGGATGACTGAAGCTTTCTTT; CDR3: CAWSPPGQGMTEAFF
J: TRBJ2-6; size: few; D: TRBD1; V: TRBV6-5; DNA: TGTGCCAGCAGTAAAAGGACAGGCGCATCTGGGGCCAACGTCCTGACTTTC; CDR3: CASSKRTGASGANVLTF
J: TRBJ2-4; size: many; D: .; V: TRBV2; DNA: TGTGCCAGCACGGCAGCGGAACACATTCAGTACTTC; CDR3: CASTAAEHIQYF